This T cell receptor (beta chain) was identified during a study of Ad26.COV2.S vaccination and SARS-CoV-2 variants (dated by TCRdb to the early 2020s). Looking at the study overall: Donors in the vaccine arm were drawn from COV1001, a phase I-IIa trial of Ad26.COV2.S in healthy adults that was multicentre, randomized, double-blind and placebo-controlled. Sequencing of the TCRbeta repertoire served to evaluate the specificity and breadth of SARS-CoV-2-reactive T cell receptors following Ad26.COV2.S vaccination. Blinding of investigators to trial group allocation was maintained during experiments and outcome assessment. Ad26.COV2.S was administered intramuscularly at a dose of 5x10^10 or 1x10^11 viral particles, either as one shot or as two shots given 56 days apart. The TCR-sequenced set comprised approximately 32 samples: around 20 Ad26.COV2.S vaccine recipients, 5 placebo recipients and 8 SARS-CoV-2 convalescent individuals. Trial participants were randomized into five groups of five, in which low-dose or high-dose Ad26.COV2.S was given once or twice, or placebo was given on both occasions.

Per the publication, the treatment or condition label means: about 20 received Ad26.COV2.S at low or high dose, single or two shots; 5 received placebo; per-sample allocation not given. Repertoires of vaccine and placebo recipients were sequenced from samples taken on day 63 after the first injection. In Cohort 1b, some 25 adults aged 18-55 years were enrolled at a single site in Boston, USA, between 29 July and 7 August 2020. Ad26.COV2.S was a replication-incompetent adenovirus type 26 vector that expressed a prefusion-stabilized SARS-CoV-2 spike protein derived from the original Wuhan strain. The paper as a whole reports these results and caveats: Substantial breadth of spike-specific CD8+ and CD4+ T cell responses was reported after vaccination. The authors noted that the TCR breadth and depth analyses may have underestimated total T cell responses. Vaccine and placebo recipients had comparable non-spike TCR breadth, which fits with the vaccine containing only spike. Comparing responses between vaccine doses or regimens was not something the study was powered to do. Ad26.COV2.S recipients had higher spike-specific TCR breadth than placebo recipients (P = 0.0014).

About this clone: Its target antigen remains unknown. Base qualities are not provided; no much larger clone lies one nucleotide away.

CDR1 and CDR2 (KGHSH, LQKENI) derive from the germline V gene. The CDR3 contains 15 residues, cysteine and phenylalanine counted. Of all the DNA, just the CDR3 is kept, 45 bases in frame from base 1. V was cut back by 2 bases and J by 2 bases, leaving a gap of 13 bases between them. TCRbeta CDR3 regions were sequenced with the immunoSEQ Assay. After extraction, genomic DNA underwent amplification by bias-controlled multiplex PCR, followed by high-throughput sequencing. As for the original processing: To quantify the absolute abundance of each unique TCRbeta CDR3 region, sequences were collapsed and filtered. Usable DNA was measured by amplifying reference genes present in all nucleated cells, and TCRbeta template counts were normalized to that usable DNA to estimate T cell fraction. Repertoire TCRs were annotated as SARS-CoV-2-specific by exact matching of V gene, CDR3 amino acid sequence and J gene to a known reactive TCR set. The reference SARS-CoV-2 TCR set was obtained from MIRA and was filtered for enrichment in COVID-19-positive ImmuneCODE repertoires, whereby public or cross-reactive TCRs were removed. Using the MIRA antigens, annotated TCRs were further analysed by specific ORF or by position within an ORF. Breadth was defined as the number of annotated unique rearrangements divided by the total number of unique productive rearrangements, and depth was defined as the summed frequency of the annotated unique rearrangements. TCR breadth was compared between groups using two-sided Wilcoxon rank-sum tests. TCRdb obtained this table from immuneACCESS and retained in-frame rearrangements with V and J assigned. These tables miss some clones; where compared with another copy, unresolved V genes account for less than half of the shortfall, and the remainder is unexplained. The V and J calls and clone size were taken over from that table, and D and trimming were inferred from the DNA. This sample is represented by roughly 700,000 clones; more than 70% of them were singletons. The ten biggest clones cover approximately 1.5% of the sample.

This clonotype was sampled from a person aged 18-60 years who received the Ad26.COV2.S COVID-19 vaccine or a placebo. Recombination connected TRBV18 to TRBJ2-7; TRBD2 is possibly the D segment (5 matching bases). The sample was peripheral blood, taken in a trial of Ad26.COV2.S vaccine versus placebo. The CDR3 is CASSPGLDFTYEQYF. The DNA is TGTGCCAGCTCACCAGGACTGGACTTTACCTACGAGCAGTACTTC.